The 27 T cell receptor beta chains given below trace back to one sample, sequenced in a study of T cells in Graves' hyperthyroidism and ophthalmopathy. From RNA transcripts, TCR beta CDR3 regions were amplified. First-round RT-PCR of the TCR CDR3 relied on the HTBI primer set. TCRdb fed the multiplex PCR reads into MiXCR, producing one record per CDR3 protein. The sample records 250,000 or so distinct CDR3 sequences, approximately 16% being singletons. Input material: blood. The receptors were sampled from a woman between 45 and 65 years old with Graves' hyperthyroidism that later progressed to Graves' ophthalmopathy.

In this sample, this clonotype turned up many times. The rearrangement uses TRBV3-1 and TRBJ2-5; D is possibly TRBD2 (6 bases). The V gene's germline CDR1 is LGHDT and CDR2 YNNKEL (reference sequence). The CDR3 runs 15 residues. Between the trimmed V and J ends, which lost 7 bases and 2 bases, there was a span of 17 bases. The CDR3 DNA follows: TGTGCCAGCATCCCGGGGGTCGCGAAACAAGAGACCCAGTACTTC. It encodes CASIPGVAKQETQYF.

This clonotype came up a few times. V is TRBV7-9 and J is TRBJ1-4; tentative D call: TRBD1 (6 bases). Per the germline V gene, CDR1 is SEHNR and CDR2 is FQNEAQ (reference sequence). The V gene lost 2 bases and the J gene lost 8 bases, with 21 bases spanning the gap. The CDR3 runs 17 residues. Here the CDR3 DNA reads TGTGCCAGCAGCTTATCAACAGGGAGGGGGGGTCAAGAAAAACTGTTTTTT. Its translation is CASSLSTGRGGQEKLFF. The entire variable domain, with the rest obtained from reference TRBV7-9 and TRBJ1-4, is as follows: DTGVSQNPRHKITKRGQNVTFRCDPISEHNRLYWYRQTLGQGPEFLTYFQNEAQLEKSRLLSDRFSAERPKGSFSTLEIQRTEQGDSAMYLCASSLSTGRGGQEKLFFGSGTQLSVL.

This clonotype has a count of ten or more. The chain is built from TRBV2 and TRBJ1-4, with D unclear. The CDR3 loop spans 11 amino acids. Trimming removed 3 bases at V and 8 bases at J, with 4 bases between. Looked up from germline, CDR1 is SNHLY and CDR2 is FYNNEI. The CDR3 loop reads CASSETEKLFF. CDR3 bases: TGTGCCAGCAGTGAGACAGAAAAACTGTTTTTT.

The chain employs TRBV9 and TRBJ1-2; 7 bases are a match to TRBD1. V gave up 4 bases and J gave up 7 bases; unmatched junction bases: 10. CDR3 length: 14 amino acids. Per germline, CDR1 SGDLS and CDR2 YYNGEE. Here the CDR3 reads CASSPAGQTGGYTF. In nucleotides, the CDR3 is TGTGCCAGCAGCCCAGCGGGACAGACGGGTGGCTACACCTTC.

This clonotype has at least ten counts. The chain links TRBV6-1 to TRBJ2-2; TRBD1 aligns across 9 bases. This CDR3 spans 16 amino acids. The V and J ends lost 5 bases and 5 bases, in that order; junction bases with no gene match: 9. Germline values: CDR1 MNHNS, CDR2 SASEGT. DNA for the CDR3: TGTGCCAGCAGTTCTCTCTTGGGACAGGGAACCGGGGAGCTGTTTTTT. This sequence encodes CASSSLLGQGTGELFF.

V usage is TRBV19 and J usage is TRBJ2-1; tentatively, D is TRBD2 (5 bases). Trimming removed 1 base at V and 3 bases at J, with 7 bases between. CDR1 and CDR2 (germline): LNHDA, SQIVND (reference sequence). The CDR3 length is 14 residues. The chain's CDR3 is CASSIVGGYNEQFF. CDR3 nucleotide sequence: TGTGCCAGTAGTATAGTAGGAGGCTACAATGAGCAGTTCTTC.

This clonotype was observed a few times. The rearrangement joins TRBV19 to TRBJ1-1, with D possibly being TRBD1 (5 bases). Germline CDR1 is LNHDA and CDR2 is SQIVND (reference sequence). Trimming removed 6 bases from V and 3 bases from J, with 11 bases in between. The CDR3 sequence is 13 residues long. This CDR3 is CASRAGYYTEAFF. CDR3 sequence (DNA): TGTGCCAGTAGGGCAGGGTACTACACTGAAGCTTTCTTT.

This clonotype was seen at least ten times. V usage is TRBV27 and J usage is TRBJ2-2; D remains ambiguous. Trimming took off 7 bases at V and 2 bases at J, with 11 bases between the two ends. Germline V lookup: CDR1 MNHEY, CDR2 SMNVEV (reference sequence). The CDR3 sequence is 14 residues long. CDR3 protein: CASNEGPNTGELFF. The CDR3 DNA reads as TGTGCCAGCAACGAAGGCCCCAACACCGGGGAGCTGTTTTTT.

The V and J genes are TRBV28 and TRBJ1-3; unclear D gene. This CDR3 spans 14 amino acids. V gave up 6 bases and J gave up 2 bases, with 11 bases separating them. CDR1 is MDHEN and CDR2 is SYDVKM in the germline V gene. Here the CDR3 reads CASSRTAAGNTIYF. The CDR3 nucleotides are TGTGCCAGCAGCCGGACGGCCGCTGGAAACACCATATATTTT.

This clonotype was recorded at least ten times. The J gene is TRBJ2-7, the V gene TRBV2; perhaps TRBD2 as D (5 bases). Germline values: CDR1 SNHLY, CDR2 FYNNEI. The CDR3 is made up of 14 amino acids. The V end was cut by 6 bases, the J end by 6 bases, with 18 bases between. For the CDR3, the DNA is TGTGCCAGCAGCCCCCCGGGATGGGCGAGCGAGCAGTACTTC. This translates into CASSPPGWASEQYF.

The J gene is TRBJ2-5, the V gene TRBV5-1; TRBD1 matches at 7 bases. The CDR3 covers 11 residues. V gave up 0 bases and J gave up 12 bases; unmatched junction bases: 2. Per the germline V gene, CDR1 is SGHRS and CDR2 is YFSETQ. The CDR3 loop reads CASSLGQGKYF. The CDR3 DNA reads as TGCGCCAGCAGCTTGGGACAGGGAAAGTACTTC.

Many counts were recorded for this clonotype. This rearrangement joins TRBV20-1 to TRBJ2-7, with 9 bases aligning to TRBD2. Germline CDR1 reads DFQATT; CDR2 reads SNEGSKA (reference sequence). This CDR3 is built from 14 residues. V shed 4 bases, J shed 7 bases, and the junction held 11 bases outside the gene matches. DNA of the CDR3: TGCAGTGCTAACCGCGGGACTAGCCCAAGGGAGCAGTACTTC. Translating it yields CSANRGTSPREQYF.

This clonotype was seen ten or more times. The chain recombines TRBV6-1 with TRBJ2-2; D is possibly TRBD2 (6 bases). Per germline, CDR1 MNHNS and CDR2 SASEGT. Trimming shortened V by 7 bases and J by 3 bases, and 12 bases separated the two germline ends. CDR3 length: 14 residues. The CDR3 protein is CASIREQYTGELFF. CDR3 nucleotide sequence: TGTGCCAGCATCCGGGAGCAGTACACCGGGGAGCTGTTTTTT.

At least ten counts were recorded for this clonotype. The chain joins TRBV12-3 or TRBV12-4 to TRBJ2-7, with a tentative D call TRBD1 (6 bases). Trimming cost V 3 bases and J 5 bases, with 14 bases left between them. The CDR3 is 14 residues long. As DNA, the CDR3 is TGTGCCAGCAGTTTGCCACAGGGATCTAACGAGCAGTACTTC. Protein: CASSLPQGSNEQYF.

The V gene is TRBV15, the J gene TRBJ1-2; 11 positions match TRBD1. With 1 base clipped from V and 4 bases from J, the junction kept 5 bases outside the gene matches. Germline values: CDR1 LNHNV, CDR2 YYDKDF (reference sequence). The CDR3 is made up of 16 amino acids. Written as DNA, the CDR3 is TGTGCCACCAGCAGAGCGCGGACAGGGGGCATCTATGGCTACACCTTC. Translated, it gives CATSRARTGGIYGYTF.

This chain joins TRBV6-1 and TRBJ2-4; TRBD1 matches 7 bases. This CDR3 has 15 amino acids. Per germline, CDR1 MNHNS and CDR2 SASEGT. V gave up 6 bases and J gave up 3 bases; unmatched junction bases: 8. The CDR3 here is CASRRQGFDKNIQYF. Here the CDR3 DNA reads TGTGCCAGCAGGAGACAGGGATTTGACAAAAACATTCAGTACTTC.

This clonotype was recorded many times. The chain recombines TRBV20-1 with TRBJ2-7; D possibly matches TRBD1 or TRBD2 (5 bases each). From germline, CDR1 is DFQATT and CDR2 SNEGSKA (reference sequence). V was clipped by 3 bases and J by 7 bases, with 25 bases between them. This CDR3 contains 16 residues. CDR3 sequence: CSARAGWPRGTREQYF. The CDR3, as DNA: TGCAGTGCTAGGGCAGGGTGGCCGAGGGGAACCAGGGAGCAGTACTTC.

A remark on this clonotype: A read error may account for a junction end that differs from germline. J is TRBJ2-1 and V is TRBV7-9; D is unclear. The CDR3 sequence is 15 residues long. In germline, CDR1 is SEHNR, CDR2 FQNEAQ (reference sequence). The CDR3 nucleotides read TGTGTCAGCAGCTCCACCTCGTTATCCTACAATGAGCAGTTCTTC. Its translation: CVSSSTSLSYNEQFF.

The chain combines TRBV10-3 with TRBJ2-2, with D perhaps assigned TRBD1 or TRBD2 (5 bases each). Germline V gene lookup returns CDR1 ENHRY and CDR2 SYGVKD. V was shortened by 9 bases and J by 1 base, with 15 bases between the two germline ends. The CDR3 is 15 residues long. This CDR3 reads CAIQLGRENTGELFF. For the CDR3, the DNA is TGTGCCATTCAACTAGGCAGGGAGAACACCGGGGAGCTGTTTTTT.

This clonotype was counted only a few times. The chain uses TRBV19 and TRBJ2-4, with D perhaps TRBD1 (5 bases). V lost 5 bases, J lost 8 bases, and 16 bases lay in between. The CDR3 is 14 residues long. Germline lookup yields CDR1 LNHDA and CDR2 SQIVND (reference sequence). This chain's CDR3 is CASSLRARADIQYF. DNA for the CDR3: TGTGCCAGTAGTCTCCGGGCCAGGGCGGACATTCAGTACTTC.

This clonotype came up many times. The chain employs TRBV28 and TRBJ1-5; D uncertain. Trimming removed 6 bases at V and 3 bases at J, with 9 bases between. The V gene's germline CDR1 is MDHEN and CDR2 SYDVKM. The CDR3 sequence is 13 residues long. The CDR3 reads CASRTSINQPQHF. The CDR3 coding sequence is TGTGCCAGCAGGACAAGTATCAATCAGCCCCAGCATTTT.

This clonotype was observed many times. The V call is TRBV2, the J call TRBJ1-1, with TRBD1 as a possible D gene (5 bases). Germline CDR1 reads SNHLY; CDR2 reads FYNNEI. The CDR3 is made up of 14 amino acids. Deletions cut 6 bases from V and 1 base from J, with 12 bases between. This CDR3 is CASRLGQGNTEAFF. CDR3 sequence (DNA): TGTGCCAGCAGACTAGGTCAGGGGAACACTGAAGCTTTCTTT.

This chain links TRBV19 with TRBJ2-7; D ambiguous. Germline V gives CDR1 LNHDA, CDR2 SQIVND (reference sequence). The CDR3 is 12 residues long. Trimming left V 10 bases short and J 0 bases short, with 10 bases between. In DNA form, the CDR3 reads TGTGCCACGAGACACGACTCCTACGAGCAGTACTTC. It yields the protein CATRHDSYEQYF.

This clonotype was detected many times. This rearrangement joins TRBV16 to TRBJ2-1, with 12 bases aligning to TRBD2. This CDR3 comprises 20 residues. V lost 0 bases, J lost 1 base, and 10 bases stayed unmatched. Germline V lookup: CDR1 KGHSY, CDR2 FQNENV. CDR3 region: CASSQSGETSGSLSYNEQFF. CDR3 bases: TGTGCCAGCAGCCAATCAGGGGAGACTAGCGGGAGTTTATCCTACAATGAGCAGTTCTTC.

There are a few counts of this clonotype. J is TRBJ2-7 and V is TRBV6-1, with D possibly TRBD1 on 5 matching bases. Trimming removed 4 bases at V and 6 bases at J, with 13 bases between. CDR1 is MNHNS, CDR2 SASEGT, per germline. CDR3 size: 13 residues. The CDR3 DNA reads TGTGCCAGCAGTGGCCCCTTAGGGGTCGAGCAGTACTTC. Encoded protein: CASSGPLGVEQYF.

The chain combines TRBV5-5 with TRBJ1-4; D gene unclear. Trimming removed 0 bases at V and 6 bases at J, with 15 bases between. There are 16 residues in the CDR3. Germline V gene sequence: CDR1 SGHKS, CDR2 YYEKEE (reference sequence). CDR3 DNA sequence: TGTGCCAGCAGCTTGGCCCCACCCAGGTTAGATGAAAAACTGTTTTTT. Its protein is CASSLAPPRLDEKLFF.

CDR3: CASQRTGGAAGNIQYF. The CDR3 bases are TGTGCCAGCCAACGAACGGGGGGGGCGGCGGGGAACATTCAGTACTTC. This chain joins TRBV7-9 and TRBJ2-4; 8 nucleotides agree with TRBD2. The trim removed 8 bases at V and 7 bases at J, leaving 16 bases unmatched. Germline CDR1 SEHNR, CDR2 FQNEAQ (reference sequence). CDR3 size: 16 residues. The variable domain in full, with the rest retrieved from reference TRBV7-9 and TRBJ2-4, is DTGVSQNPRHKITKRGQNVTFRCDPISEHNRLYWYRQTLGQGPEFLTYFQNEAQLEKSRLLSDRFSAERPKGSFSTLEIQRTEQGDSAMYLCASQRTGGAAGNIQYFGAGTRLSVL.